The 4 T cell receptor beta chains listed next were all sequenced from one sample in a study of cytomegalovirus exposure and HLA in healthy donors. 60 Vbeta and 13 Jbeta primers were used in PCR. TCRdb's copy holds only in-frame clones and misses some; the assay was immunoSEQ multiplex PCR. The table includes under 150,000 clones, around 83% detected once. The sample taken for sequencing was PBMCs. These receptor sequences come from a girl aged 2 to 10 in good health and CMV-seronegative.

This clone was seen more than once but under ten times. The chain links TRBV4-1 to TRBJ1-5, with D unclear. Per the germline V gene, CDR1 is MGHRA and CDR2 is YSYEKL. The CDR3 extends over 15 amino acids. V was cut by 1 base and J by 3 bases, with 10 bases left in between. CDR3 region: CASSQGSRFNQPQHF. The DNA of the CDR3 is TGCGCCAGCAGCCAAGGATCGAGATTCAATCAGCCCCAGCATTTT.

This clone was recorded once. This rearrangement joins TRBV27 to TRBJ2-5, with D tentatively TRBD1 (6 bases). The tail of the sequence fits TRBJ2-7 better, so the J call may be wrong. CDR1 is MNHEY, CDR2 SMNVEV, per germline (reference sequence). This CDR3 comprises 15 residues. DNA for the CDR3: TGTGCCAGCAGTTTAAGCAGGGGAGCCTTCTACGAGCAGTACTTC. Protein sequence: CASSLSRGAFYEQYF.

The chain employs TRBV6-5 and TRBJ2-5; possibly TRBD2 for D (7 bases). The V and J ends lost 8 bases and 2 bases respectively, with 18 bases between them. This CDR3 is built from 15 residues. Germline V CDR1 and CDR2: MNHEY, SVGAGI. In DNA, the CDR3 is TGTGCCAGCCGTAAGGGGGGGGTTAAACAAGAGACCCAGTACTTC. Its protein is CASRKGGVKQETQYF.

For the CDR3, the DNA is TGCGCCAGCAGCTTGGAATGGGACTCTTCCGCTGGCTACACCTTC. The encoded protein is CASSLEWDSSAGYTF. V gene TRBV5-1 combines with J gene TRBJ1-2, with a tentative D call TRBD1 (5 bases). The germline CDR1 and CDR2 sequences are SGHRS and YFSETQ. Trimming took 0 bases from V and 7 from J, leaving 16 bases between them. This CDR3 has 15 residues.